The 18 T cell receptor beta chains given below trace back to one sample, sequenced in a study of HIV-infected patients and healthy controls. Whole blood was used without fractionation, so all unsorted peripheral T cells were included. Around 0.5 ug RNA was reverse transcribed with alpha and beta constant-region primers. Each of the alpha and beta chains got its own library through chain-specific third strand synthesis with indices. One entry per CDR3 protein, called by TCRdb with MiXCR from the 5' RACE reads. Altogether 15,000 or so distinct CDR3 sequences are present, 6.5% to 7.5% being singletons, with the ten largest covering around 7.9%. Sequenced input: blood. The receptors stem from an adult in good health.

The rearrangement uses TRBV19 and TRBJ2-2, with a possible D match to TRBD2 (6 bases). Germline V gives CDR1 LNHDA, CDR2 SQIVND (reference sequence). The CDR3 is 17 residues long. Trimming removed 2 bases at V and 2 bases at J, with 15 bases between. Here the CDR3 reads CASSILSGEQNTGELFF. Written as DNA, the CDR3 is TGTGCCAGTAGTATACTTTCGGGAGAGCAAAACACCGGGGAGCTGTTTTTT.

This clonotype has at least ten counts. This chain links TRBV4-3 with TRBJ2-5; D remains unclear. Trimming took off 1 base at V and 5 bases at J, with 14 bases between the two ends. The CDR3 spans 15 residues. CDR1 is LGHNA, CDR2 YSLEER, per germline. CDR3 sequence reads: CASSQGPLVAETQYF. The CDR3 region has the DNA TGCGCCAGCAGCCAAGGGCCCTTGGTTGCGGAGACCCAGTACTTC.

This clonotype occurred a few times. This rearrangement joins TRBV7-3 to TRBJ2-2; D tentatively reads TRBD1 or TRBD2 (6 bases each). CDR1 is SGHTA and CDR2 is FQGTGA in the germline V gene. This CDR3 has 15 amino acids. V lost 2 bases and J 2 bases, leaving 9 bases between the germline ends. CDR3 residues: CASSLSGANTGELFF. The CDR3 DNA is TGTGCCAGCAGCTTATCGGGGGCCAACACCGGGGAGCTGTTTTTT.

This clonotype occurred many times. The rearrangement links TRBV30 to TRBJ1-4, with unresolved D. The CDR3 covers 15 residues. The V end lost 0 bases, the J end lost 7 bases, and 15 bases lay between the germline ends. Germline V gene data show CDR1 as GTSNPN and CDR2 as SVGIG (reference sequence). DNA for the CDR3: TGTGCCTGGAGTGTAGGTGTCTCCGAGGGTGAAAAACTGTTTTTT. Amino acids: CAWSVGVSEGEKLFF.

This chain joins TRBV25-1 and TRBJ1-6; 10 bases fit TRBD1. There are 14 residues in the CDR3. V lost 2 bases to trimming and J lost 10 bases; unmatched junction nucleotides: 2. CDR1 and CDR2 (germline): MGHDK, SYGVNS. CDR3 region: CASSERDRGSPLHF. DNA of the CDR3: TGTGCCAGCAGTGAAAGGGACAGGGGATCACCCCTCCACTTT.

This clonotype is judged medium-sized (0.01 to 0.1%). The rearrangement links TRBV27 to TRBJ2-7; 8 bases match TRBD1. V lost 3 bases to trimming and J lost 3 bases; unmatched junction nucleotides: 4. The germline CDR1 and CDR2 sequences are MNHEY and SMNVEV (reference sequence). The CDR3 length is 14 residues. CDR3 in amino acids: CASSFGTGDYEQYF. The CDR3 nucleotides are TGTGCCAGCAGTTTCGGGACAGGAGACTACGAGCAGTACTTC.

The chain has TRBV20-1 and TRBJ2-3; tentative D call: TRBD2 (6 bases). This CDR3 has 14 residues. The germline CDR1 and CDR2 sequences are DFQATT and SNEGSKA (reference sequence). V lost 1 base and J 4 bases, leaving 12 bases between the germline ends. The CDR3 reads CSARAREPPDTQYF. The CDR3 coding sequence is TGCAGTGCTAGAGCCCGGGAGCCCCCAGATACGCAGTATTTT.

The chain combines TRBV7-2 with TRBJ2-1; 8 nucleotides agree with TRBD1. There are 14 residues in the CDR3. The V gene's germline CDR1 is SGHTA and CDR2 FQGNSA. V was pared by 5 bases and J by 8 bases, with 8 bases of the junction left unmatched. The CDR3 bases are TGTGCCAGCAGCCGGCAGACAGGGGTGGATGAGCAGTTCTTC. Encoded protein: CASSRQTGVDEQFF.

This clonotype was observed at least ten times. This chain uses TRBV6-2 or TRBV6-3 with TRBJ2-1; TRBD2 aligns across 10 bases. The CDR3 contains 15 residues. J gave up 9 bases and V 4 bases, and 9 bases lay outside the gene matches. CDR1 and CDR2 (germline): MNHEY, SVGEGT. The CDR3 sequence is CASSWDLAGVIEQFF. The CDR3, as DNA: TGTGCCAGCAGTTGGGATCTAGCGGGAGTAATTGAGCAGTTCTTC.

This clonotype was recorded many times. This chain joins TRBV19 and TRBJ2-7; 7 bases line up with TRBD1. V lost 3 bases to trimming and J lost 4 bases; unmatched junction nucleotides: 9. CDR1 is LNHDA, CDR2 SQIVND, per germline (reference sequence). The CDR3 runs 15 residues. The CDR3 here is CASSMRQGGNYEQYF. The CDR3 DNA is TGTGCCAGTAGTATGCGACAGGGTGGGAATTACGAGCAGTACTTC.

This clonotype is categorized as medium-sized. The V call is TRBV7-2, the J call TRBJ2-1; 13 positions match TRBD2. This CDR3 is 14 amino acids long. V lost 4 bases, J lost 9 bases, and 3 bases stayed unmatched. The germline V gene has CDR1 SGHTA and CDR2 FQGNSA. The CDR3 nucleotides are TGTGCCAGCAGCTCGCGGACTAGCGGGGGTGAGCAGTTCTTC. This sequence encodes CASSSRTSGGEQFF.

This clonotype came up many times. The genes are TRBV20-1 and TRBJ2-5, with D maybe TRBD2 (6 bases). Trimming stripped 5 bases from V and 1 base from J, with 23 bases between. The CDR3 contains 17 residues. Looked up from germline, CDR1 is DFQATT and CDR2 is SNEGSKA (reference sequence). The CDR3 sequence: CSARPFLSGPSQETQYF. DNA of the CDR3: TGCAGTGCTCGACCCTTTCTTAGCGGACCTAGCCAAGAGACCCAGTACTTC.

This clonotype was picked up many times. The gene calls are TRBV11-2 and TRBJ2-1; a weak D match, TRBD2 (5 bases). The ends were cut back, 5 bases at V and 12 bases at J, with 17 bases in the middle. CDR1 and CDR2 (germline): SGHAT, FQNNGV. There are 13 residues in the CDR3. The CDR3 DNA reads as TGTGCCAGCAGCCCGAACGACCGGGGATGGCAGTTCTTC. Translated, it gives CASSPNDRGWQFF.

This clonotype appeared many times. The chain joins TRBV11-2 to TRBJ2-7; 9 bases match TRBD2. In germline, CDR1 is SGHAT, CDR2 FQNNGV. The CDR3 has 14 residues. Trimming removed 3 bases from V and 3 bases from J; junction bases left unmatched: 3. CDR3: CASSFLAGNYEQYF. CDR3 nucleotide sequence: TGTGCCAGCAGCTTCCTAGCGGGGAACTACGAGCAGTACTTC.

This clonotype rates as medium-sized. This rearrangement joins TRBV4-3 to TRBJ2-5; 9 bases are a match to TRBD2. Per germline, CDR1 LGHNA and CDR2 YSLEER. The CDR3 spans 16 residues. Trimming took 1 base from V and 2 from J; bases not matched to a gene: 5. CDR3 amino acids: CASSQVAGEAQETQYF. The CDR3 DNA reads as TGCGCCAGCAGCCAAGTAGCGGGAGAAGCACAAGAGACCCAGTACTTC.

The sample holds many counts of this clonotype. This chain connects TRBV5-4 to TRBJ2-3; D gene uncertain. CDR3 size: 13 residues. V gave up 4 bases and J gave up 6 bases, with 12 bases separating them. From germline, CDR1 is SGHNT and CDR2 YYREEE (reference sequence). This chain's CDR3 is CASSTTAGDTQYF. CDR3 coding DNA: TGTGCCAGCAGCACTACTGCTGGGGATACGCAGTATTTT. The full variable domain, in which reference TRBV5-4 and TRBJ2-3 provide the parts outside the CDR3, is ETGVTQSPTHLIKTRGQQVTLRCSSQSGHNTVSWYQQALGQGPQFIFQYYREEENGRGNFPPRFSGLQFPNYSSELNVNALELDDSALYLCASSTTAGDTQYFGPGTRLTVL.

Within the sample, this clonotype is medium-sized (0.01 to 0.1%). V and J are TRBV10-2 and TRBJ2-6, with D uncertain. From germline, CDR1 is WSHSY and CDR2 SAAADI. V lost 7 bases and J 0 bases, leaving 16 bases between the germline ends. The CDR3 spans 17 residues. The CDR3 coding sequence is TGCGCCAGCAATGGAGACCGGCCCCACTCTGGGGCCAACGTCCTGACTTTC. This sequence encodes CASNGDRPHSGANVLTF.

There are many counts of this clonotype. The CDR3 loop is CSARTSGRNTGELFF. For the CDR3, the DNA is TGCAGTGCTAGAACTAGCGGGAGGAACACCGGGGAGCTGTTTTTT. V gene TRBV20-1 combines with J gene TRBJ2-2; 11 bases match TRBD2. With V trimmed by 2 bases and J by 1 base, 0 bases remained unmatched. Germline V gene lookup returns CDR1 DFQATT and CDR2 SNEGSKA (reference sequence). This CDR3 comprises 15 residues.